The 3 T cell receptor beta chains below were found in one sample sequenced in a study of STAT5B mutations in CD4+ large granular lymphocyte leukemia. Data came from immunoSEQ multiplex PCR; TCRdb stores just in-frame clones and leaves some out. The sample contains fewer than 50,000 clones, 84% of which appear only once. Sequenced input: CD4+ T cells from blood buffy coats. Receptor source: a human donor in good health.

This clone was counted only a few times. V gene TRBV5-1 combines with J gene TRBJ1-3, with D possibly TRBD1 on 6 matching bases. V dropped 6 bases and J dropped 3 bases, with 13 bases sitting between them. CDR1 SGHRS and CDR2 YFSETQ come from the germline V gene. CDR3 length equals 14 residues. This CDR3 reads CASNPGGDGNTIYF. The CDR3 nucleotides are TGCGCCAGCAACCCGGGGGGCGATGGAAACACCATATATTTT.

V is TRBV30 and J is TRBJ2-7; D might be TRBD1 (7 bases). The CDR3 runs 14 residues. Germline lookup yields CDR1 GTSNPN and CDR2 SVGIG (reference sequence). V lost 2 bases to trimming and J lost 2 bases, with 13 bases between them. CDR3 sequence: CAWSPGGPTYEQYF. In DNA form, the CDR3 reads TGTGCCTGGAGTCCAGGGGGGCCGACCTACGAGCAGTACTTC.

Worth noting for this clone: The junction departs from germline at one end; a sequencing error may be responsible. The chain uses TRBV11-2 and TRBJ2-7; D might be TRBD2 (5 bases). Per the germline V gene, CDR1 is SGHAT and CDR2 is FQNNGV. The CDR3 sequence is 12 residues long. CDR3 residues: CASSTWTGFWSF. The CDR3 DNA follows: TGTGCCAGCAGCACCTGGACTGGGTTTTGGAGCTTC.